Presented here are 29 T cell receptor beta chains from one specimen sequenced in a study of blood T cell repertoires in COVID-19. Here immunoSEQ multiplex PCR was the method, and the copy in TCRdb shows in-frame clones only, minus some. The profile covers about 360,000 clones, with approximately 91% appearing a single time and 2% to 2.5% taken by the ten largest. The sequencing input was PBMCs or T cells enriched from blood (not recorded which). Receptors originate from a woman between 40 and 55 years old with acute COVID-19.

The V and J genes are TRBV6-5 and TRBJ2-7; D not resolved. The CDR3 covers 11 residues. V dropped 7 bases and J dropped 3 bases, with 7 bases sitting between them. Germline V gives CDR1 MNHEY, CDR2 SVGAGI. CDR3 sequence: CASTMNYEQYF. Written as DNA, the CDR3 is TGTGCCAGCACTATGAACTACGAGCAGTACTTC.

This clone was counted once. The chain couples TRBV29-1 to TRBJ2-7; possibly TRBD2 for D (5 bases). Between the trimmed V and J ends, which lost 3 bases and 3 bases, there was a span of 9 bases. From germline, CDR1 is SQVTM and CDR2 ANQGSEA. There are 12 residues in the CDR3. The DNA for the CDR3 is TGCAGCGTTGACGGGGAAAACTACGAGCAGTACTTC. Encoded protein: CSVDGENYEQYF.

The V gene is TRBV18, the J gene TRBJ2-3; a weak D match, TRBD1 (6 bases). Deletions cut 1 base from V and 3 bases from J, with 23 bases between. This CDR3 comprises 19 residues. Per the germline V gene, CDR1 is KGHSH and CDR2 is LQKENI. The CDR3 DNA is TGTGCCAGCTCACCACAGTTGCGTATAGGGGGAGTCGGGACAGATACGCAGTATTTT. This codes for CASSPQLRIGGVGTDTQYF.

J is TRBJ2-3 and V is TRBV3-1 (or the pseudogene TRBV3-2), with a tentative D call TRBD2 (5 bases). Germline V CDR1 and CDR2: LGHDT, YNNKEL (reference sequence). The CDR3 sequence is 15 residues long. V shed 1 base and J shed 3 bases, with 11 bases lying between them. The CDR3 reads CASSQAALATDTQYF. CDR3 DNA sequence: TGTGCCAGCAGCCAAGCGGCCCTAGCTACAGATACGCAGTATTTT.

V is TRBV21-1 and J is TRBJ1-5; no check of the table's D call, TRBD1, against the DNA was made. TRBV21-1 counts as a pseudogene. CDR3 length: 16 amino acids. CDR3: CASSKASRVRNQPQHF. The CDR3 region has the DNA TGTGCCAGCAGCAAAGCTAGCAGGGTTCGCAATCAGCCCCAGCATTTT.

This rearrangement joins TRBV24-1 to TRBJ2-1; possible D gene TRBD1, 5 bases. The CDR3 has 14 residues. Trimming shortened V by 1 base and J by 6 bases, and 9 bases separated the two germline ends. CDR1 and CDR2 (germline): KGHDR, SFDVKD. In nucleotides, the CDR3 is TGTGCCACCAGTGATTTTAGGGGCATCAATGAGCAGTTCTTC. Amino acid sequence: CATSDFRGINEQFF.

This chain joins TRBV12-3 or TRBV12-4 and TRBJ1-1; D is unclear. The V end lost 3 bases, the J end lost 6 bases, and 8 bases lay between the germline ends. This CDR3 has 12 residues. CDR3 residues: CASSFGQSEAFF. The CDR3 coding sequence is TGTGCCAGCAGTTTTGGGCAATCTGAAGCTTTCTTT.

The chain carries TRBV12-5 and TRBJ1-5, with 8 bases lining up with TRBD1. Germline assignment: CDR1 LGHNT and CDR2 FRNRAP. Unmatched junction bases numbered 11, after V lost 0 bases and J lost 7 bases. There are 17 residues in the CDR3. The CDR3 here is CASGLVQLQGAWQPQHF. CDR3 sequence (DNA): TGTGCTAGTGGTTTGGTCCAACTGCAGGGGGCCTGGCAGCCCCAGCATTTT.

In nucleotides, the CDR3 is TGTGCCAGCAGCCAAGGGCGGGGGGGCAATGAGCAGTTCTTC. This gives the protein CASSQGRGGNEQFF. The rearrangement joins TRBV3-1 (or the pseudogene TRBV3-2) to TRBJ2-1; 9 bases agree with TRBD2. The trim removed 1 base at V and 6 bases at J, leaving 1 base unmatched. From germline, CDR1 is LGHDT and CDR2 YNNKEL (reference sequence). CDR3 length: 14 residues.

The rearrangement joins TRBV5-5 to TRBJ2-2; weak D call: TRBD1 (6 bases). Germline CDR1 is SGHKS and CDR2 is YYEKEE (reference sequence). The CDR3 extends over 16 amino acids. V lost 4 bases and J 1 base, leaving 14 bases between the germline ends. The CDR3 reads CASSRTGTLNTGELFF. The CDR3 coding sequence is TGTGCCAGCAGCCGTACCGGGACACTGAACACCGGGGAGCTGTTTTTT.

The gene calls are TRBV6-5 and TRBJ1-1; TRBD1 is a possible D gene (5 bases). V was shortened by 5 bases and J by 5 bases, with 15 bases between the two germline ends. CDR3 length equals 14 residues. Germline V CDR1 and CDR2: MNHEY, SVGAGI. The CDR3 DNA follows: TGTGCCAGCAGTAACCTGGGCAAGGGGACTGAAGCTTTCTTT. Translated: CASSNLGKGTEAFF.

The chain has TRBV24-1 and TRBJ1-2; D is uncertain. Trimming took 2 bases from V and 8 from J, leaving 8 bases between them. This CDR3 contains 12 residues. Germline V lookup: CDR1 KGHDR, CDR2 SFDVKD. The CDR3 protein is CATSDSYFGYTF. The CDR3 nucleotides are TGTGCCACCAGTGATTCCTATTTCGGCTACACCTTC.

The chain carries TRBV4-1 and TRBJ1-4; D gene unclear. Trimming left V 1 base short and J 5 bases short, with 11 bases between. Germline V gene lookup returns CDR1 MGHRA and CDR2 YSYEKL. The CDR3 has 15 amino acids. The CDR3 protein is CASSQVPVPNEKLFF. CDR3 DNA sequence: TGCGCCAGCAGCCAAGTTCCGGTACCAAATGAAAAACTGTTTTTT.

The chain couples TRBV20-1 to TRBJ2-1; weak D call: TRBD1 (5 bases). Germline-derived CDR1 and CDR2 are DFQATT and SNEGSKA (reference sequence). CDR3 length equals 11 residues. V lost 3 bases to trimming and J lost 8 bases, with 8 bases between them. Here the CDR3 DNA reads TGCAGTGCTAGCAGGGTCGATGAGCAGTTCTTC. This translates into CSASRVDEQFF.

CDR3 nucleotides: TGTGCCAGCAGCCGACCTAATGTGCTAGGTCTGAACTATGGCTACACCTTC. Residues: CASSRPNVLGLNYGYTF. This chain joins TRBV3-1 (or the pseudogene TRBV3-2) and TRBJ1-2; D gene uncertain. The CDR3 runs to 17 residues. Trimming stripped 4 bases from V and 2 bases from J, with 20 bases between. The germline gives CDR1 LGHDT, CDR2 YNNKEL (reference sequence).

V and J are TRBV5-4 and TRBJ2-5; TRBD2 aligns across 7 bases. Germline V lookup: CDR1 SGHNT, CDR2 YYREEE (reference sequence). The CDR3 is 14 amino acids. V lost 4 bases, J lost 5 bases, and 8 bases stayed unmatched. The CDR3 region is CASSVRLAGETQYF. In nucleotides, the CDR3 is TGTGCCAGCAGCGTCCGACTAGCAGGCGAGACCCAGTACTTC.

The chain combines TRBV20-1 with TRBJ2-1; D may be TRBD2 (5 bases). This CDR3 comprises 11 residues. Trimming cost V 5 bases and J 6 bases, with 8 bases left between them. Germline V gene data show CDR1 as DFQATT and CDR2 as SNEGSKA (reference sequence). The CDR3 reads CSAAGSNEQFF. CDR3 in DNA: TGCAGTGCTGCGGGTAGCAATGAGCAGTTCTTC.

The sample holds one count of this clone. The V call is TRBV4-1, the J call TRBJ1-4, with 10 bases fitting TRBD1. Germline V gives CDR1 MGHRA, CDR2 YSYEKL. The V segment lost 2 bases and the J segment 8 bases; nucleotides outside the gene matches: 5. There are 15 residues in the CDR3. The CDR3 bases are TGCGCCAGCAGCCAACCGGGACAGGGGAGCGAAAAACTGTTTTTT. Translation: CASSQPGQGSEKLFF.

The chain employs TRBV9 and TRBJ2-2; D is possibly TRBD2 (5 bases). The CDR3 is 18 residues long. V was trimmed by 3 bases and J by 5 bases, leaving 23 bases between them. Germline CDR1 SGDLS, CDR2 YYNGEE. The CDR3 sequence is CASSDHTTGNWVTGELFF. In DNA, the CDR3 is TGTGCCAGCAGCGACCATACCACCGGGAATTGGGTTACCGGGGAGCTGTTTTTT.

This chain joins TRBV13 and TRBJ2-5; TRBD1 matches at 8 bases. Trimming took 5 bases from V and 2 from J; bases not matched to a gene: 4. Germline loops: CDR1 PRHDT, CDR2 FYEKMQ (reference sequence). The CDR3 loop spans 14 amino acids. The CDR3 DNA reads TGTGCCAGCAGCAAAAACAGGGGGCAAGAGACCCAGTACTTC. Translation: CASSKNRGQETQYF.

This chain links TRBV5-1 with TRBJ1-2; D is possibly TRBD1 (6 bases). The V end lost 0 bases, the J end lost 7 bases, and 13 bases lay between the germline ends. CDR1 and CDR2 (germline): SGHRS, YFSETQ. The CDR3 is 14 amino acids. In DNA form, the CDR3 reads TGCGCCAGCAGCTTGGCGCAGGGGACACTTGGCTACACCTTC. Translated, it gives CASSLAQGTLGYTF.

The chain links TRBV5-6 to TRBJ1-1, with D tentatively TRBD1 (5 bases). The length of the CDR3 is 16 residues. CDR1 and CDR2 from the germline V gene are SGHDT and YYEEEE. The V gene lost 0 bases and the J gene lost 1 base, with 13 bases spanning the gap. The CDR3 reads CASSLALGEGNTEAFF. CDR3 nucleotide sequence: TGTGCCAGCAGCTTGGCCCTGGGGGAGGGGAACACTGAAGCTTTCTTT.

On this clone itself: Other DNA sequences in this specimen translate into the identical CDR3. The CDR3 loop reads CASSVGQNYGYTF. In nucleotides, the CDR3 is TGTGCCAGCAGTGTCGGACAGAACTATGGCTACACCTTC. V usage is TRBV25-1 and J usage is TRBJ1-2; TRBD1 is a possible D gene (6 bases). The V gene lost 4 bases and the J gene lost 2 bases, with 8 bases spanning the gap. Germline assignment: CDR1 MGHDK and CDR2 SYGVNS. This CDR3 has 13 residues.

This clone appeared a few times. V is TRBV9 and J is TRBJ1-1; possible D gene TRBD1, 5 bases. There are 15 residues in the CDR3. V dropped 5 bases and J dropped 1 base, with 15 bases sitting between them. Germline V gives CDR1 SGDLS, CDR2 YYNGEE. The CDR3 DNA reads as TGTGCCAGCAGTTCAGGGAATTCTGCGAACACTGAAGCTTTCTTT. Its protein product is CASSSGNSANTEAFF. The full variable domain, rest sourced from reference TRBV9 and TRBJ1-1, is DSGVTQTPKHLITATGQRVTLRCSPRSGDLSVYWYQQSLDQGLQFLIQYYNGEERAKGNILERFSAQQFPDLHSELNLSSLELGDSALYFCASSSGNSANTEAFFGQGTRLTVV.

J is TRBJ1-6 and V is TRBV2; 7 bases are shared with TRBD1. The CDR3 covers 15 residues. The V and J ends lost 4 bases and 5 bases, in that order; junction bases with no gene match: 5. Germline CDR1 SNHLY, CDR2 FYNNEI. DNA of the CDR3: TGTGCCAGCAGTGCGGACAGGATACATAATTCACCCCTCCACTTT. Amino acids: CASSADRIHNSPLHF. Full variable domain (remainder filled in from reference TRBV2 and TRBJ1-6): EPEVTQTPSHQVTQMGQEVILRCVPISNHLYFYWYRQILGQKVEFLVSFYNNEISEKSEIFDDQFSVERPDGSNFTLKIRSTKLEDSAMYFCASSADRIHNSPLHFGNGTRLTVT.

The chain couples TRBV30 to TRBJ1-4; 7 bases line up with TRBD1. The germline gives CDR1 GTSNPN, CDR2 SVGIG (reference sequence). Trimming cost V 2 bases and J 3 bases; bases outside gene matches: 3. The CDR3 sequence is 14 residues long. The CDR3 is CAWSRGRANEKLFF. CDR3 nucleotide sequence: TGTGCCTGGAGTAGGGGGCGGGCTAATGAAAAACTGTTTTTT.

The V call is TRBV15, the J call TRBJ1-2; D is uncertain. The CDR3 is 13 amino acids. Trimming took off 2 bases at V and 13 bases at J, with 17 bases between the two ends. Per the germline V gene, CDR1 is LNHNV and CDR2 is YYDKDF (reference sequence). The DNA for the CDR3 is TGTGCCACCAGCAGATTTCATGGCCAGGTGGCCACCTTC. It yields the protein CATSRFHGQVATF. Full variable domain (missing parts from reference TRBV15 and TRBJ1-2): DAMVIQNPRYQVTQFGKPVTLSCSQTLNHNVMYWYQQKSSQAPKLLFHYYDKDFNNEADTPDNFQSRRPNTSFCFLDIRSPGLGDTAMYLCATSRFHGQVATFGSGTRLTVV.

The genes are TRBV9 and TRBJ2-1; 9 positions match TRBD2. Germline values: CDR1 SGDLS, CDR2 YYNGEE. The CDR3 length is 14 residues. The V segment lost 6 bases and the J segment 4 bases; nucleotides outside the gene matches: 5. The CDR3 DNA is TGTGCCAGCACTCCGGGACTAGCATACAATGAGCAGTTCTTC. Amino acids: CASTPGLAYNEQFF.

The gene calls are TRBV11-2 and TRBJ2-7, with TRBD2 matching 7 bases. The V gene end was trimmed by 5 bases and the J gene end by 0 bases; junction bases not matched to a gene: 7. The CDR3 has 15 residues. Germline V gene lookup returns CDR1 SGHAT and CDR2 FQNNGV. This CDR3 reads CASSPPRDYSYEQYF. The CDR3 DNA sequence: TGTGCCAGCAGCCCACCTCGGGACTACTCCTACGAGCAGTACTTC.